This T cell receptor beta chain was found in a study of cytotoxic CD8 clonotypes in ibrutinib-treated CLL. Study details: Responses: 24 partial, 2 complete; after median roughly 68 months, approximately 15 stayed remitted, around twelve progressed. Once patients had received a median about eleven months of treatment, range 6 to 36, response samples were obtained. Study-wide findings and caveats: Baseline levels of clonality went above those of age-matched healthy donors and moved with circulating CD8+ T-cell counts. Few clonotypes were public, and these shrank or held steady under treatment.

Generated by immunoSEQ multiplex PCR, the TCRdb table keeps only in-frame clones and is missing some. Here the sample spans about 120,000 clones, about 58% being singletons. Germline CDR1 is GTSNPN and CDR2 is SVGIG (reference sequence). V shed 4 bases and J shed 0 bases, with 10 bases lying between them. CDR3 length equals 14 residues. This clone occurred a few times. The target antigen is unknown. The sample was PBMCs, taken after 24 months of ibrutinib treatment. The TCR originated in a human donor with chronic lymphocytic leukemia. This sequence joins TRBV30 and TRBJ1-3; D remains ambiguous. CDR3 loop: CAWIPSSSGNTIYF. CDR3 DNA: TGTGCCTGGATTCCCTCGAGCTCTGGAAACACCATATATTTT. The variable domain in full, completed from reference TRBV30 and TRBJ1-3, reads SQTIHQWPATLVQPVGSPLSLECTVEGTSNPNLYWYRQAAGRGLQLLFYSVGIGQISSEVPQNLSASRPQDRQFILSSKKLLLSDSGFYLCAWIPSSSGNTIYFGEGSWLTVV.